A single sample gave rise to the 30 T cell receptor beta chains below, sequenced in a study of T-cell memory formation after mild COVID-19. One entry per CDR3 protein, called by TCRdb with MiXCR from the 5' RACE reads. The sample records roughly 300,000 distinct CDR3 sequences, about 17% being singletons. Sequences were obtained from PBMCs or a T cell subset sorted from them (not recorded which). The receptors stem from a man between 18 and 29 years old who had mild COVID-19 (a few samples of this study predate the infection). Cell type and time point are not known.

This clonotype was counted only a few times. The V gene is TRBV9, the J gene TRBJ2-5; tentatively, D is TRBD1 (5 bases). V lost 1 base and J 7 bases, leaving 11 bases between the germline ends. Germline V lookup: CDR1 SGDLS, CDR2 YYNGEE. The CDR3 runs to 13 residues. CDR3 loop: CASSVQGWGTQYF. The CDR3 DNA reads TGTGCCAGCAGCGTACAGGGATGGGGGACCCAGTACTTC.

The V call is TRBV6-5, the J call TRBJ1-1, with a possible D match to TRBD1 (5 bases). The CDR3 spans 14 residues. V lost 2 bases to trimming and J lost 5 bases, with 12 bases between them. The V gene's germline CDR1 is MNHEY and CDR2 SVGAGI. CDR3 in amino acids: CASSYRGRGTEAFF. CDR3 coding DNA: TGTGCCAGCAGTTACAGGGGAAGAGGAACTGAAGCTTTCTTT.

CDR3 protein: CASSPIDRAGELFF. The CDR3 DNA follows: TGTGCCAGCAGCCCGATAGACAGGGCCGGGGAGCTGTTTTTT. This sequence joins TRBV5-6 and TRBJ2-2; 7 bases line up with TRBD1. V lost 4 bases and J lost 6; bases outside the gene matches: 6. CDR3 length equals 14 residues. Germline V gives CDR1 SGHDT, CDR2 YYEEEE.

The genes are TRBV20-1 and TRBJ2-3; D is uncertain. This CDR3 contains 16 residues. Trimming took 0 bases from V and 0 from J, leaving 13 bases between them. CDR1 DFQATT and CDR2 SNEGSKA come from the germline V gene (reference sequence). CDR3 coding DNA: TGCAGTGCTAGAGATGTCGGGCATCTCAGCACAGATACGCAGTATTTT. Protein sequence: CSARDVGHLSTDTQYF.

The V call is TRBV15, the J call TRBJ1-2, with D maybe TRBD1 (6 bases). Germline V gene sequence: CDR1 LNHNV, CDR2 YYDKDF (reference sequence). The CDR3 totals 15 residues. V was pared by 0 bases and J by 4 bases, with 12 bases between. CDR3 sequence reads: CATSRDPGEGYGYTF. Here the CDR3 DNA reads TGTGCCACCAGCAGAGATCCAGGGGAGGGCTATGGCTACACCTTC.

V usage is TRBV4-3 and J usage is TRBJ1-3, with TRBD1 matching over 10 bases. V shed 2 bases and J 4 bases; nucleotides not matched to a gene: 5. Germline loops: CDR1 LGHNA, CDR2 YSLEER. CDR3 length: 16 residues. As DNA, the CDR3 is TGCGCCAGCAGCCAACTCCCGGGACAGGGGGGAAACACCATATATTTT. Its translation is CASSQLPGQGGNTIYF.

In this sample, this clonotype turned up many times. This chain links TRBV7-2 with TRBJ2-1, with D possibly TRBD2 on 6 matching bases. V was shortened by 0 bases and J by 10 bases, with 7 bases between the two germline ends. The V gene's germline CDR1 is SGHTA and CDR2 FQGNSA. This CDR3 has 12 residues. CDR3 nucleotide sequence: TGTGCCAGCAGCTTAGCTGGGAGGGAGCAGTTCTTC. Translating gives CASSLAGREQFF.

This clonotype was recorded a few times. V usage is TRBV10-3 and J usage is TRBJ2-7; TRBD1 matches 9 bases. The ends lost 3 bases at V and 4 bases at J; junction bases unmatched: 4. Germline V gives CDR1 ENHRY, CDR2 SYGVKD. The CDR3 is 14 amino acids. The CDR3 sequence is CAISEGTGMYEQYV. In DNA form, the CDR3 reads TGTGCCATCAGTGAAGGGACAGGGATGTACGAGCAGTACGTC.

The rearrangement joins TRBV20-1 to TRBJ2-7, with TRBD1 matching 8 bases. The CDR3 is 15 residues long. Germline V gene data show CDR1 as DFQATT and CDR2 as SNEGSKA (reference sequence). After removal of 7 bases from V and 6 bases from J, the junction contained 17 bases not matched to a gene. The CDR3 protein is CSVRKGQDPTGEQYF. The CDR3 bases are TGCAGTGTTCGTAAGGGACAGGACCCTACGGGCGAGCAGTACTTC.

The chain employs TRBV6-2 or TRBV6-3 and TRBJ2-7; possibly TRBD2 for D (5 bases). Germline V gene lookup returns CDR1 MNHEY and CDR2 SVGEGT. The CDR3 has 18 amino acids. V was shortened by 2 bases and J by 1 base, with 21 bases between the two germline ends. CDR3 sequence (DNA): TGTGCCAGCAGTTACGAGTCCCCCGGACGGACTTTATCCTACGAGCAGTACTTC. It encodes CASSYESPGRTLSYEQYF.

The chain carries TRBV7-2 and TRBJ1-6; D is unresolved. V lost 5 bases and J lost 10, with 12 bases in between. Germline loops: CDR1 SGHTA, CDR2 FQGNSA. The CDR3 is made up of 13 amino acids. CDR3 sequence: CASSPQPASPLHF. As DNA, the CDR3 is TGTGCCAGCAGCCCCCAGCCGGCATCACCCCTCCACTTT.

This clonotype showed up many times. This rearrangement joins TRBV20-1 to TRBJ2-7, with D tentatively TRBD2 (6 bases). From germline, CDR1 is DFQATT and CDR2 SNEGSKA (reference sequence). CDR3 length: 13 amino acids. The ends were cut back, 4 bases at V and 4 bases at J, with 14 bases in the middle. For the CDR3, the DNA is TGCAGTGCTATTCTAGCGAATCGGTACGAGCAGTACTTC. Translating gives CSAILANRYEQYF.

This clonotype was counted only a few times. The J gene is TRBJ2-1, the V gene TRBV28; perhaps TRBD2 as D (5 bases). The CDR3 loop spans 16 amino acids. V shed 0 bases and J shed 4 bases, with 13 bases lying between them. Germline loops: CDR1 MDHEN, CDR2 SYDVKM. This chain's CDR3 is CASSLWDFALYNEQFF. CDR3 in DNA: TGTGCCAGCAGTTTATGGGACTTCGCCTTATACAATGAGCAGTTCTTC.

The V and J genes are TRBV7-2 and TRBJ1-4; D is perhaps TRBD1 (6 bases). Trimming pared 1 base from V and 3 bases from J, leaving 9 bases between. The CDR3 is made up of 15 amino acids. CDR1 and CDR2 (germline): SGHTA, FQGNSA. CDR3 coding DNA: TGTGCCAGCAGCTTAGTCGGACAGCCTAATGAAAAACTGTTTTTT. It specifies CASSLVGQPNEKLFF.

The chain combines TRBV6-1 with TRBJ2-7; 7 bases are shared with TRBD1. Germline CDR1 is MNHNS and CDR2 is SASEGT. This CDR3 region has 13 residues. Trimming removed 7 bases from V and 0 bases from J; junction bases left unmatched: 3. CDR3: CASTGTASYEQYF. In nucleotides, the CDR3 is TGTGCCAGCACAGGGACAGCCTCCTACGAGCAGTACTTC.

The V gene is TRBV10-3, the J gene TRBJ2-2, with 9 nucleotides matching TRBD2. Germline CDR1 reads ENHRY; CDR2 reads SYGVKD. The CDR3 loop spans 17 amino acids. J was trimmed by 4 bases and V by 6 bases; bases with no gene match: 12. CDR3 region: CAISKPQPGLATGELFF. The CDR3 DNA reads as TGTGCCATCAGCAAACCTCAGCCGGGACTAGCCACCGGGGAGCTGTTTTTT.

This clonotype was found a few times. DNA of the CDR3: TGTGCCAGCAGCTTAACTCCTAGAGCTGAGCAGTTCTTC. Translating it yields CASSLTPRAEQFF. The chain carries TRBV7-3 and TRBJ2-1; no definite D call. The germline V and J ends were trimmed by 0 bases and 9 bases, with 9 bases remaining between them. Germline V CDR1 and CDR2: SGHTA, FQGTGA. This CDR3 spans 13 amino acids.

This chain joins TRBV7-8 and TRBJ2-1; 8 bases fit TRBD2. Germline CDR1 SGHVS, CDR2 FQNEAQ. This CDR3 has 16 amino acids. Unmatched junction bases numbered 10, after V lost 5 bases and J lost 4 bases. CDR3: CASSPRAGGVYNEQFF. DNA of the CDR3: TGTGCCAGCAGCCCCAGGGCGGGGGGAGTGTACAATGAGCAGTTCTTC. Supplemented by reference TRBV7-8 and TRBJ2-1, the full variable domain reads GAGVSQSPRYKVAKRGQDVALRCDPISGHVSLFWYQQALGQGPEFLTYFQNEAQLDKSGLPSDRFFAERPEGSVSTLKIQRTQQEDSAVYLCASSPRAGGVYNEQFFGPGTRLTVL.

The chain carries TRBV19 and TRBJ1-1, with a tentative D call TRBD1 (5 bases). Germline V CDR1 and CDR2: LNHDA, SQIVND (reference sequence). The length of the CDR3 is 15 residues. The germline V and J ends were trimmed by 5 bases and 1 base, with 14 bases remaining between them. This chain's CDR3 is CASSFLGTENTEAFF. The CDR3 DNA is TGTGCCAGTAGTTTCTTGGGGACGGAGAACACTGAAGCTTTCTTT.

The genes are TRBV7-2 and TRBJ2-4; 7 nucleotides line up with TRBD1. This CDR3 spans 15 amino acids. V shed 5 bases, J shed 2 bases, and the junction held 6 bases outside the gene matches. CDR1 and CDR2 from the germline V gene are SGHTA and FQGNSA. The CDR3 region has the DNA TGTGCCAGCAGCCTCAAGGACAGGACCAAAAACATTCAGTACTTC. It specifies CASSLKDRTKNIQYF.

This chain uses TRBV4-1 with TRBJ2-3; D remains ambiguous. The CDR3 contains 15 residues. V shed 1 base and J shed 4 bases, with 12 bases lying between them. Germline CDR1 MGHRA, CDR2 YSYEKL. This chain's CDR3 is CASSQVIAAADTQYF. CDR3 sequence (DNA): TGCGCCAGCAGCCAAGTTATCGCAGCTGCAGATACGCAGTATTTT.

This clonotype was detected only a few times. The gene calls are TRBV24-1 and TRBJ2-1; 7 bases fit TRBD1. This CDR3 has 15 amino acids. Losses at the gene ends were 2 bases for V and 5 bases for J; bases not matched to a gene: 5. CDR1 and CDR2 (germline): KGHDR, SFDVKD. The CDR3 reads CATSDSKTGNNEQFF. For the CDR3, the DNA is TGTGCCACCAGTGATTCGAAGACAGGGAACAATGAGCAGTTCTTC.

This clonotype has only a few counts. The genes are TRBV6-5 and TRBJ2-4, with 7 bases fitting TRBD1. V shed 4 bases, J shed 1 base, and the junction held 16 bases outside the gene matches. The V gene's germline CDR1 is MNHEY and CDR2 SVGAGI. The CDR3 totals 19 residues. The DNA for the CDR3 is TGTGCCAGCAGTTCCCAAAGACGATTCGACAGGGTGGCCAAAAACATTCAGTACTTC. Its translation: CASSSQRRFDRVAKNIQYF.

This clonotype was recorded at least ten times. The chain carries TRBV5-1 and TRBJ2-3; weak D call: TRBD1 (6 bases). The CDR3 is 15 amino acids. CDR1 is SGHRS, CDR2 YFSETQ, per germline. V shed 5 bases and J shed 2 bases, with 15 bases lying between them. The CDR3 DNA reads TGCGCCAGCAGGAACGGGACAAATCCCACAGATACGCAGTATTTT. Translating gives CASRNGTNPTDTQYF.

V is TRBV24-1 and J is TRBJ2-3; a weak D match, TRBD2 (5 bases). Trimming stripped 6 bases from V and 2 bases from J, with 14 bases between. Germline CDR1 and CDR2: KGHDR and SFDVKD. The CDR3 length is 15 residues. The CDR3 DNA follows: TGTGCCACCAGTCGAGGAGGCGGACCCACAGATACGCAGTATTTT. Translation: CATSRGGGPTDTQYF.

This clonotype occurred many times. The gene calls are TRBV12-3 or TRBV12-4 and TRBJ2-7; D might be TRBD2 (6 bases). V was shortened by 3 bases and J by 0 bases, with 9 bases between the two germline ends. The CDR3 spans 14 residues. For the CDR3, the DNA is TGTGCCAGCAGTTTGGAGGGGAGCTCCTACGAGCAGTACTTC. Translated, it gives CASSLEGSSYEQYF.

The V gene is TRBV30, the J gene TRBJ2-2; D is unresolved. Germline V gives CDR1 GTSNPN, CDR2 SVGIG (reference sequence). This CDR3 has 11 residues. V dropped 4 bases and J dropped 9 bases, with 9 bases sitting between them. The CDR3, as DNA: TGTGCCTGGACTGCTGGCCGGGAGCTGTTTTTT. Translation: CAWTAGRELFF.

This clonotype was detected only a few times. This rearrangement joins TRBV7-2 to TRBJ2-2; maybe TRBD1 (6 bases). Germline V gene data show CDR1 as SGHTA and CDR2 as FQGNSA. This CDR3 has 15 residues. V dropped 5 bases and J dropped 0 bases, with 10 bases sitting between them. The DNA for the CDR3 is TGTGCCAGCAGCGACAGGATTGCGAACACCGGGGAGCTGTTTTTT. It codes for CASSDRIANTGELFF.

The rearrangement links TRBV6-1 to TRBJ1-1, with D tentatively TRBD1 (6 bases). From germline, CDR1 is MNHNS and CDR2 SASEGT. The CDR3 length is 14 residues. Trimming removed 6 bases at V and 3 bases at J, with 14 bases between. In DNA, the CDR3 is TGTGCCAGCAGGACGGGACGGACAGACACTGAAGCTTTCTTT. Translating it yields CASRTGRTDTEAFF.

The V gene is TRBV12-3 or TRBV12-4, the J gene TRBJ1-2, with 8 positions matching TRBD1. V shed 5 bases and J 8 bases; nucleotides not matched to a gene: 10. CDR3 length: 14 residues. The CDR3, as DNA: TGTGCCAGCAGTGCCCTCAGGACAGGGTTCGGCTACACCTTC. The encoded protein is CASSALRTGFGYTF.